These T cell receptor beta chains were read from a single sample in a study of blood T cell repertoires in COVID-19. Assay used: immunoSEQ multiplex PCR; TCRdb lists only in-frame clones, some missing. The sample carries 70,000 to 90,000 clones, around 81% recorded once. The sample comprised peripheral blood. Source of these receptors: a human donor in a cohort sampled during active COVID-19. Each CDR3 is given with its conserved first and last residue. D genes are given only for firm matches. Clone size is not always given. Where it is, it says once, few, many or a class for expanded clones.

D	size	V	J	DNA	CDR3
NA	NA	TRBV20-1	TRBJ2-5	TGCAGTGCTAGTTGGGTTGGGGGCGTAGTAAAAGAGACCCAGTACTTC	CSASWVGGVVKETQYF
TRBD1	NA	TRBV28	TRBJ1-5	TGTGCCAGCAGTTTGTTGACAGGGGTCAATCAGCCCCAGCATTTT	CASSLLTGVNQPQHF
TRBD1	NA	TRBV7-2	TRBJ1-1	TGTGCCAGCAGCCTCACAGGGGTGAACACTGAAGCTTTCTTT	CASSLTGVNTEAFF
NA	few	TRBV9	TRBJ1-5	TGTGCCAGCAGCGTAGACGGAGCAGTCGGGCAGCCCCAGCATTTT	CASSVDGAVGQPQHF
NA	NA	TRBV28	TRBJ2-3	TGTGCCAGCAGTTTTGAGGACACAACACGAGATACGCAGTATTTT	CASSFEDTTRDTQYF
TRBD2	NA	TRBV11-1	TRBJ2-1	TGTGCCAGCAGCTTTTTTAGCGGGGGGGTATTTGATGAGCAGTTCTTC	CASSFFSGGVFDEQFF
TRBD2	few	TRBV30	TRBJ2-1	TGTGCCTGGAGTGGCTCCAGCGGGGGAACTAATGAGCAGTTCTTC	CAWSGSSGGTNEQFF
NA	NA	TRBV6-5	TRBJ2-3	TGTGCCAGCAGTTCCCCCAAGCGGGGCACAGATACGCAGTATTTT	CASSSPKRGTDTQYF
NA	NA	TRBV27	TRBJ2-3	TGTGCCAGCAGTTTCACAACAGTTAGCACAGATACGCAGTATTTT	CASSFTTVSTDTQYF
NA	NA	TRBV7-8	TRBJ2-7	TGTGCCAGCAGCCCACAAATCTCCTACGAGCAGTACTTC	CASSPQISYEQYF
TRBD1	NA	TRBV5-6	TRBJ1-4	TGTGCCAGCAGCTGGGGGGACAGGGCGAGCAATGAAAAACTGTTTTTT	CASSWGDRASNEKLFF
NA	NA	TRBV15	TRBJ1-6	TGTGCCACCAGCAGACGTAACCCCGGTCCGGATTCACCCCTCCACTTT	CATSRRNPGPDSPLHF
TRBD1	NA	TRBV4-1	TRBJ2-7	TGCGCCAGCAGCCAAGGAGAACAGGGGAAGGGGATCTACGAGCAGTACTTC	CASSQGEQGKGIYEQYF
TRBD2	NA	TRBV5-6	TRBJ2-3	TGTGCCAGCAGCTTGGGGAGCGGGGGAGTCACAGATACGCAGTATTTT	CASSLGSGGVTDTQYF
TRBD2	NA	TRBV6-2/TRBV6-3	TRBJ2-7	TGTGCCAGCAGCAGACTAGCGGGGGGGTACGAGCAGTACTTC	CASSRLAGGYEQYF
NA	few	TRBV9	TRBJ2-7	TGTGCCAGCAGCGCCTCAACAGGGGTGGCGGGGGAGCAGTACTTC	CASSASTGVAGEQYF
TRBD1	NA	TRBV29-1	TRBJ2-1	TGCAGCTCACGTGCCTCAGGGGGCGGATGGGTTGATGGTGAGCAGTTCTTC	CSSRASGGGWVDGEQFF
NA	few	TRBV9	TRBJ2-7	TGTGCCAGCAGCCCGGACAGTTGGGACGAGCAGTACTTC	CASSPDSWDEQYF
NA	few	TRBV27	TRBJ2-1	TGTGCCAGCAGTTCCTCAGGGGCCCTTTACAATGAGCAGTTCTTC	CASSSSGALYNEQFF
NA	NA	TRBV5-1	TRBJ2-5	TGCGCCAGCAGCCTAGGGACAACTCAAGAGACCCAGTACTTC	CASSLGTTQETQYF
NA	NA	TRBV7-9	TRBJ2-7	TGTGCCAGCAGCTTTCTCCCCTTTGAGCAGTACTTC	CASSFLPFEQYF
TRBD1	NA	TRBV19	TRBJ1-5	TGTGCCAGTAGTCCCCAGGGGGGAATTAGCAATCAGCCCCAGCATTTT	CASSPQGGISNQPQHF
NA	NA	TRBV7-8	TRBJ1-3	TGTGCCAGCAGCTTAAACACCCAGGGGTTTGGTGGAAACACCATATATTTT	CASSLNTQGFGGNTIYF
TRBD1	once	TRBV2	TRBJ1-2	TGTGCCAGCATTCCTGGGACAGGATCATTCCTCTACTATGGCTACACCTTC	CASIPGTGSFLYYGYTF
TRBD1	NA	TRBV2	TRBJ2-4	TGTGCCAGCAGTTTCAACCCGGACAGGGCAGCCAAAAACATTCAGTACTTC	CASSFNPDRAAKNIQYF
TRBD1	NA	TRBV27	TRBJ2-2	TGTGCCAGCAGTCGGGACAGGGTTATTACCGGGGAGCTGTTTTTT	CASSRDRVITGELFF
TRBD1	NA	TRBV29-1	TRBJ2-1	TGCAGCGGACAACAGGGGGCGACGGACAAGCAGTTCTTC	CSGQQGATDKQFF
TRBD2	NA	TRBV13	TRBJ2-3	TGTGCCAGCAGCCGCAGACTAGCGGGAGGGGCAGATACGCAGTATTTT	CASSRRLAGGADTQYF
NA	NA	TRBV7-6	TRBJ2-2	TGTGCCAGCAGCTTAGACAGGGCCACCGGGGAGCTGTTTTTT	CASSLDRATGELFF
TRBD1	NA	TRBV18	TRBJ1-1	TGTGCCAGCTCACCACCGGGACAGGGAGGTGCTGAAGCTTTCTTT	CASSPPGQGGAEAFF
NA	once	TRBV3-1/TRBV3-2	TRBJ1-2	TGTGCCAGCAGCCTCCGGGAAGCCTCCTATGGCTACACCTTC	CASSLREASYGYTF
NA	NA	TRBV19	TRBJ1-4	TGTGCCAGTAGGGGAGGGGCCGCAGAGTTTAGAGCTAATGAAAAACTGTTTTTT	CASRGGAAEFRANEKLFF